Below are 2 T cell receptor beta chains sequenced from a single sample in a study of T cells after yellow fever vaccination. TCRdb reprocessed the 5' RACE reads via MiXCR and lists one record per CDR3 protein. The sample has nearly 550,000 distinct CDR3 sequences; about 19% are singletons. This specimen was PBMCs, taken 15 days after the yellow fever booster vaccination. These receptor sequences come from a man between 25 and 39 years old who received the YFV17D yellow fever vaccine.

This clonotype showed up many times. V and J are TRBV6-1 and TRBJ2-7; D ambiguous. V was cut by 5 bases and J by 2 bases, with 13 bases left in between. CDR1 and CDR2 from the germline V gene are MNHNS and SASEGT. The CDR3 spans 14 residues. The DNA of the CDR3 is TGTGCCAGCAGTCTTGGGCTAGAGACCTACGAGCAGTACTTC. Protein product: CASSLGLETYEQYF.

This rearrangement joins TRBV7-8 to TRBJ2-7; 9 bases are a match to TRBD1. There are 14 residues in the CDR3. J was trimmed by 1 base and V by 8 bases; bases with no gene match: 6. The germline V gene encodes CDR1 SGHVS and CDR2 FQNEAQ. The CDR3 DNA reads TGTGCCAGCGGGGGACAGGGTCTGTCCTACGAGCAGTACTTC. It is translated as CASGGQGLSYEQYF.